This entry lists 27 T cell receptor beta chains sequenced from one sample in a study of shared clonotypes between healthy human individuals. Profiled with immunoSEQ multiplex PCR; TCRdb holds only in-frame clones, not every one. The sample gives some 2,500,000 clones, roughly 93% of which show up once; 0.36% is in the top ten. The sequencing input was naive CD4+ T cells from PBMCs. Subset given: CD45RA+ positively selected. Source of these receptors: a man between 18 and 29 years old in good health. Some clones in this sample may be carry-over from other donors' samples.

V and J are TRBV11-3 and TRBJ2-2; D is unclear. This CDR3 has 15 residues. The germline gives CDR1 SGHNT, CDR2 YENEEA. The ends were cut back, 1 base at V and 4 bases at J, with 10 bases in the middle. Here the CDR3 reads CASSLGHESTGELFF. CDR3 sequence (DNA): TGTGCCAGCAGCTTAGGTCACGAGAGCACCGGGGAGCTGTTTTTT.

The chain is built from TRBV7-3 and TRBJ2-3, with D unresolved. This CDR3 contains 14 residues. The V end lost 2 bases, the J end lost 5 bases, and 11 bases lay between the germline ends. CDR1 and CDR2 (germline): SGHTA, FQGTGA. CDR3 in amino acids: CASSLLGFQDTQYF. The CDR3 DNA reads as TGTGCCAGCAGCTTATTGGGGTTCCAAGATACGCAGTATTTT.

The rearrangement links TRBV15 to TRBJ1-1, with D perhaps matching TRBD1 (6 bases). Germline V lookup: CDR1 LNHNV, CDR2 YYDKDF (reference sequence). The CDR3 sequence is 15 residues long. The ends were cut back, 0 bases at V and 8 bases at J, with 16 bases in the middle. The CDR3 loop reads CATSRDRGQGLEAFF. The CDR3 nucleotides read TGTGCCACCAGCAGAGATCGGGGGCAAGGTCTCGAAGCTTTCTTT. The full variable domain, its missing parts supplied by reference TRBV15 and TRBJ1-1, is DAMVIQNPRYQVTQFGKPVTLSCSQTLNHNVMYWYQQKSSQAPKLLFHYYDKDFNNEADTPDNFQSRRPNTSFCFLDIRSPGLGDTAMYLCATSRDRGQGLEAFFGQGTRLTVV.

The gene calls are TRBV27 and TRBJ2-1, with unresolved D. The V and J ends lost 6 bases and 5 bases respectively, with 17 bases between them. The CDR3 has 15 residues. The germline V gene encodes CDR1 MNHEY and CDR2 SMNVEV (reference sequence). The DNA of the CDR3 is TGTGCCAGCAGCCTACCGGGCGACCCAAACAATGAGCAGTTCTTC. Translated, it gives CASSLPGDPNNEQFF.

The chain uses TRBV11-1 and TRBJ2-5; the D is unclear. There are 14 residues in the CDR3. V gave up 5 bases and J gave up 2 bases, with 12 bases separating them. Germline V lookup: CDR1 SGHAT, CDR2 FQDESV (reference sequence). The CDR3 loop reads CASSQERWQETQYF. As DNA, the CDR3 is TGTGCCAGCAGCCAGGAGCGTTGGCAAGAGACCCAGTACTTC.

The chain uses TRBV2 and TRBJ1-1; a weak D match, TRBD1 (5 bases). Trimming cost V 6 bases and J 4 bases, with 18 bases left between them. The CDR3 is made up of 15 amino acids. Germline V gene lookup returns CDR1 SNHLY and CDR2 FYNNEI. The CDR3 nucleotides read TGTGCCAGCAGGAAAGTGAGAGGGGCCCCCACTGAAGCTTTCTTT. It codes for CASRKVRGAPTEAFF. Variable domain in full (rest from reference TRBV2 and TRBJ1-1): EPEVTQTPSHQVTQMGQEVILRCVPISNHLYFYWYRQILGQKVEFLVSFYNNEISEKSEIFDDQFSVERPDGSNFTLKIRSTKLEDSAMYFCASRKVRGAPTEAFFGQGTRLTVV.

The rearrangement links TRBV7-2 to TRBJ2-2; perhaps TRBD1 as D (6 bases). CDR1 is SGHTA and CDR2 is FQGNSA in the germline V gene. V lost 5 bases to trimming and J lost 6 bases, with 10 bases between them. The CDR3 spans 13 residues. This CDR3 reads CASSVTGSGELFF. For the CDR3, the DNA is TGTGCCAGCAGCGTTACAGGGTCCGGGGAGCTGTTTTTT.

This clone has a single count. This rearrangement joins TRBV29-1 to TRBJ2-1, with D tentatively TRBD1 or TRBD2 (5 bases each). V was clipped by 7 bases and J by 2 bases, with 15 bases between them. The germline CDR1 and CDR2 sequences are SQVTM and ANQGSEA. The CDR3 is 14 residues long. The CDR3 is CSAADSGAYNEQFF. For the CDR3, the DNA is TGCAGCGCCGCCGACAGCGGTGCCTACAATGAGCAGTTCTTC.

This sequence joins TRBV28 and TRBJ1-3; the D gene is possibly TRBD1 (5 bases). Germline CDR1 is MDHEN and CDR2 is SYDVKM. CDR3 length: 15 amino acids. V shed 4 bases and J shed 0 bases, with 10 bases lying between them. The CDR3 bases are TGTGCCAGCAGTTGGGGCAGGAGCTCTGGAAACACCATATATTTT. Translation: CASSWGRSSGNTIYF.

CDR3 in DNA: TGTGCCAGCAGGCTGACAGGGAGATTGACCGGGGAGCTGTTTTTT. This translates into CASRLTGRLTGELFF. The chain employs TRBV5-8 and TRBJ2-2; 7 bases fit TRBD1. Per the germline V gene, CDR1 is SGHTS and CDR2 is YDEGEE. The CDR3 extends over 15 amino acids. The V segment lost 5 bases and the J segment 5 bases; nucleotides outside the gene matches: 9.

This chain links TRBV12-1 with TRBJ2-5; TRBD2 is taken as the D call from the table, unchecked against the DNA. TRBV12-1 constitutes a pseudogene. The length of the CDR3 is 14 residues. The DNA of the CDR3 is TGTGCCAGCAGCTTTGAATGGGAGAAAGAGACCCAGTACTTC. Translated: CASSFEWEKETQYF.

The rearrangement links TRBV2 to TRBJ2-6; D call uncertain. The length of the CDR3 is 15 residues. V lost 7 bases to trimming and J lost 0 bases, with 10 bases between them. Germline assignment: CDR1 SNHLY and CDR2 FYNNEI. The CDR3 loop reads CASKRDFSGANVLTF. For the CDR3, the DNA is TGTGCCAGCAAACGAGATTTCTCTGGGGCCAACGTCCTGACTTTC. Filled out from reference TRBV2 and TRBJ2-6, the complete variable domain reads EPEVTQTPSHQVTQMGQEVILRCVPISNHLYFYWYRQILGQKVEFLVSFYNNEISEKSEIFDDQFSVERPDGSNFTLKIRSTKLEDSAMYFCASKRDFSGANVLTFGAGSRLTVL.

This clone was recorded only once. This chain connects TRBV18 to TRBJ2-7; 10 nucleotides line up with TRBD2. The CDR3 is 14 residues long. Germline trimming cut 2 bases from V and 4 bases from J; bases unmatched to any gene: 2. The germline V gene has CDR1 KGHSH and CDR2 LQKENI. CDR3 nucleotide sequence: TGTGCCAGCTCACCAAGTAGCGGGAGGTACGAGCAGTACTTC. It is translated as CASSPSSGRYEQYF.

The chain is built from TRBV27 and TRBJ1-1, with D unclear. This CDR3 contains 14 residues. Germline V lookup: CDR1 MNHEY, CDR2 SMNVEV (reference sequence). The V and J ends lost 2 bases and 1 base respectively, with 8 bases between them. CDR3 region: CASSLREKNTEAFF. In DNA form, the CDR3 reads TGTGCCAGCAGTTTACGGGAGAAGAACACTGAAGCTTTCTTT.

CDR3 loop: CARRLNSGIVVHTIYF. In DNA, the CDR3 is TGTGCCAGGAGATTGAATTCGGGAATCGTCGTCCACACCATATATTTT. The V gene is TRBV21-1, the J gene TRBJ1-3. TRBV21-1 is given as a pseudogene. The CDR3 consists of 16 residues.

J is TRBJ1-3 and V is TRBV19; D is perhaps TRBD1 (5 bases). The germline V and J ends were trimmed by 3 bases and 5 bases, with 11 bases remaining between them. This CDR3 has 14 amino acids. The germline V gene encodes CDR1 LNHDA and CDR2 SQIVND (reference sequence). CDR3 in DNA: TGTGCCAGTAGTATGCAGGGTGCGCGAAACACCATATATTTT. This gives the protein CASSMQGARNTIYF.

The V and J genes are TRBV6-1 and TRBJ1-6; 7 nucleotides agree with TRBD1. The CDR3 totals 14 residues. Germline CDR1 reads MNHNS; CDR2 reads SASEGT. After removal of 6 bases from V and 6 bases from J, the junction contained 5 bases not matched to a gene. The CDR3 nucleotides read TGTGCCAGCAGGACCGACAGGGCTAATTCACCCCTCCACTTT. Translation: CASRTDRANSPLHF.

V usage is TRBV28 and J usage is TRBJ2-7; a possible D gene is TRBD2 (6 bases). The V gene lost 7 bases and the J gene lost 0 bases, with 19 bases spanning the gap. The CDR3 consists of 16 residues. Germline V lookup: CDR1 MDHEN, CDR2 SYDVKM. The CDR3 loop is CASIGAAGGFSYEQYF. Here the CDR3 DNA reads TGTGCCAGCATTGGTGCAGCGGGTGGGTTCTCCTACGAGCAGTACTTC.

V gene TRBV9 combines with J gene TRBJ1-4, with a weak D call TRBD1 (6 bases). Trimming left V 2 bases short and J 8 bases short, with 13 bases between. The CDR3 spans 14 residues. Per the germline V gene, CDR1 is SGDLS and CDR2 is YYNGEE. The DNA for the CDR3 is TGTGCCAGCAGCGTGACAGGCGGACGGGAAAAACTGTTTTTT. Translation: CASSVTGGREKLFF.

The rearrangement uses TRBV5-1 and TRBJ2-5; 8 bases are a match to TRBD1. This CDR3 contains 14 residues. V trimming: 4 bases; J trimming: 2 bases; junction bases outside the gene matches: 4. Per germline, CDR1 SGHRS and CDR2 YFSETQ. The CDR3 reads CASSNRQGQETQYF. The CDR3 nucleotides are TGCGCCAGCAGCAACCGACAGGGGCAAGAGACCCAGTACTTC.

The chain uses TRBV29-1 and TRBJ1-1, with 7 positions matching TRBD1. Germline V gene lookup returns CDR1 SQVTM and CDR2 ANQGSEA. The V and J ends lost 6 bases and 2 bases, in that order; junction bases with no gene match: 12. The CDR3 has 15 amino acids. CDR3 sequence: CSVGGTNRGNTEAFF. In DNA form, the CDR3 reads TGCAGCGTGGGGGGAACTAACAGGGGAAACACTGAAGCTTTCTTT.

V is TRBV2 and J is TRBJ2-2, with TRBD2 matching over 7 bases. The CDR3 runs to 15 residues. With V trimmed by 6 bases and J by 3 bases, 7 bases remained unmatched. The germline V gene encodes CDR1 SNHLY and CDR2 FYNNEI. CDR3 nucleotides: TGTGCCAGCAGCTTACTAGCGTTAGACACCGGGGAGCTGTTTTTT. Translating gives CASSLLALDTGELFF.

J is TRBJ2-7 and V is TRBV28; 10 bases align to TRBD2. Germline assignment: CDR1 MDHEN and CDR2 SYDVKM. V was clipped by 2 bases and J by 10 bases; unmatched bases: 5. The CDR3 has 13 amino acids. The CDR3 loop reads CASSLLAGEFQYF. The CDR3 DNA is TGTGCCAGCAGTTTACTAGCGGGGGAATTCCAGTACTTC.

J is TRBJ2-1 and V is TRBV27; 10 bases line up with TRBD1. Germline CDR1 reads MNHEY; CDR2 reads SMNVEV (reference sequence). This CDR3 has 15 amino acids. The ends lost 5 bases at V and 2 bases at J; junction bases unmatched: 3. CDR3 region: CASSRTGGAYNEQFF. The DNA for the CDR3 is TGTGCCAGCAGTAGGACAGGGGGGGCCTACAATGAGCAGTTCTTC.

The chain carries TRBV6-5 and TRBJ2-7; D remains unclear. This CDR3 is built from 15 residues. Trimming removed 2 bases from V and 2 bases from J, with 13 bases in between. Germline CDR1 and CDR2: MNHEY and SVGAGI. CDR3 amino acids: CASSYEATPPYEQYF. Here the CDR3 DNA reads TGTGCCAGCAGTTACGAGGCAACACCTCCCTACGAGCAGTACTTC.

This chain joins TRBV5-4 and TRBJ2-2, with TRBD2 matching 13 bases. V trimming: 3 bases; J trimming: 4 bases; junction bases outside the gene matches: 3. The CDR3 runs to 16 residues. Germline V gene data show CDR1 as SGHNT and CDR2 as YYREEE (reference sequence). CDR3 sequence: CASSSGTSGVTGELFF. The DNA of the CDR3 is TGTGCCAGCAGCTCGGGGACTAGCGGGGTCACCGGGGAGCTGTTTTTT.

Only a few counts were recorded for this clone. The rearrangement links TRBV15 to TRBJ2-1; 8 bases align to TRBD2. V lost 0 bases to trimming and J lost 4 bases; unmatched junction nucleotides: 8. The CDR3 spans 17 residues. Germline assignment: CDR1 LNHNV and CDR2 YYDKDF (reference sequence). CDR3 in DNA: TGTGCCACCAGCAGAGAAGGGACTAGATCCCTTTACAATGAGCAGTTCTTC. Protein: CATSREGTRSLYNEQFF.